This T cell receptor (beta chain) was recovered during a study of technical replicates of blood from several donors. This CDR3 has 14 residues. Trimming removed 2 bases from V and 8 bases from J, with 13 bases in between. Germline V CDR1 and CDR2: MNHNY, SVGAGI (reference sequence). Libraries were prepared by immunoSEQ multiplex PCR; TCRdb keeps only in-frame clonotypes and omits some of them. This sample has roughly 60,000 clones, with 86% found just once. Source material: PBMCs. The V and J genes are TRBV6-6 and TRBJ2-1; the D is unclear. This receptor was obtained from a human donor in good health. Some clones in this sample may be carry-over from other donors' samples. The CDR3 DNA reads as TGTGCCAGCAGTTACAGCACAGTTGTCGATGAGCAGTTCTTC. Amino acid sequence: CASSYSTVVDEQFF.